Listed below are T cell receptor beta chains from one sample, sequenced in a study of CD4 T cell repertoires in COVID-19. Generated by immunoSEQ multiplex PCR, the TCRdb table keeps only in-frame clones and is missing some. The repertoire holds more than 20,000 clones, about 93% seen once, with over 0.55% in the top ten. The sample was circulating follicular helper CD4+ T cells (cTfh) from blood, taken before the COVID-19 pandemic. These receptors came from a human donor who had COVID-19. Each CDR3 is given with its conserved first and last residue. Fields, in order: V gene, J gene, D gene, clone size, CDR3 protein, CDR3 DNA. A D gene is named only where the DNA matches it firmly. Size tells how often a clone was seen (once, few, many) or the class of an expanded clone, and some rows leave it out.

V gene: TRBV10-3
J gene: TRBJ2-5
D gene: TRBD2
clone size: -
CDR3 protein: CAISDPGGAYQETQYF
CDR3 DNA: TGTGCCATCAGTGACCCGGGGGGGGCTTACCAAGAGACCCAGTACTTC

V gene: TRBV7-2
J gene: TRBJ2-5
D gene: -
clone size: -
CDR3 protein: CASSLESSEETQYF
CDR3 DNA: TGTGCCAGCAGCTTAGAGTCCAGTGAAGAGACCCAGTACTTC

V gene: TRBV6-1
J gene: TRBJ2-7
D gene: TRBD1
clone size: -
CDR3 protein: CASSEIQGARYEQYF
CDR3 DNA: TGTGCCAGCAGTGAGATACAGGGGGCGCGGTACGAGCAGTACTTC

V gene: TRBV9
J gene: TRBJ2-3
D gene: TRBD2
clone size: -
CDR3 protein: CASSLGLAGVTDTQYF
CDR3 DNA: TGTGCCAGCAGCCTTGGGCTAGCGGGGGTTACAGATACGCAGTATTTT

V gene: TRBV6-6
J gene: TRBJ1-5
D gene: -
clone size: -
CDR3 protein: CASRPDTPGNQPQHF
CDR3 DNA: TGTGCCAGCCGCCCCGACACGCCTGGCAATCAGCCCCAGCATTTT

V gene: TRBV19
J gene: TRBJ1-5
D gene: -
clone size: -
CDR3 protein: CASISGPAGGQPQHF
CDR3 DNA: TGTGCCAGTATCTCCGGCCCCGCGGGGGGTCAGCCCCAGCATTTT

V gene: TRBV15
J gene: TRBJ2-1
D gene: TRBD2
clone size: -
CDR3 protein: CATSRDPGGRYNEQFF
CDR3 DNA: TGTGCCACCAGCAGAGATCCCGGCGGGAGATACAATGAGCAGTTCTTC

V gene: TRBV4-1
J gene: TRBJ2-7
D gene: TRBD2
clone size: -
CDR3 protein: CASSQDLTSGYEQYF
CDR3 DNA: TGCGCCAGCAGCCAAGATCTGACTAGCGGCTACGAGCAGTACTTC

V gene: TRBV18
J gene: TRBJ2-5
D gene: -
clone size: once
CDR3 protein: CASSPLPGQETQYF
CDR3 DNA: TGTGCCAGCTCACCACTTCCGGGTCAAGAGACCCAGTACTTC

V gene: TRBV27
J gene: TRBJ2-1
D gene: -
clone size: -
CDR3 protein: CASSLGAGGYGEQFF
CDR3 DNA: TGTGCCAGCAGTTTAGGAGCGGGTGGGTACGGTGAGCAGTTCTTC

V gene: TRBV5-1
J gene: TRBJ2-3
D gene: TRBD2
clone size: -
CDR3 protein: CASSSGTSGRSGDTQYF
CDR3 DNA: TGCGCCAGCAGCTCCGGGACTAGCGGGAGATCTGGAGATACGCAGTATTTT

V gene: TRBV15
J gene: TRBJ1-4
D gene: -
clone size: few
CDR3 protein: CATSTLRSGSTNEKLFF
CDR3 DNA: TGTGCCACCAGCACCCTCCGAAGCGGTTCAACTAATGAAAAACTGTTTTTT

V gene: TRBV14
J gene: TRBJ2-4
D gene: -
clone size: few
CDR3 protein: CASSQGVMIAKNIQYF
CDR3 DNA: TGTGCCAGCAGCCAAGGCGTAATGATAGCCAAAAACATTCAGTACTTC

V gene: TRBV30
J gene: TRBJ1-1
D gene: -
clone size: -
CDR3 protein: CAWSMTVENPRTTEAFF
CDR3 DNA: TGTGCCTGGAGTATGACAGTTGAGAATCCCCGAACCACTGAAGCTTTCTTT